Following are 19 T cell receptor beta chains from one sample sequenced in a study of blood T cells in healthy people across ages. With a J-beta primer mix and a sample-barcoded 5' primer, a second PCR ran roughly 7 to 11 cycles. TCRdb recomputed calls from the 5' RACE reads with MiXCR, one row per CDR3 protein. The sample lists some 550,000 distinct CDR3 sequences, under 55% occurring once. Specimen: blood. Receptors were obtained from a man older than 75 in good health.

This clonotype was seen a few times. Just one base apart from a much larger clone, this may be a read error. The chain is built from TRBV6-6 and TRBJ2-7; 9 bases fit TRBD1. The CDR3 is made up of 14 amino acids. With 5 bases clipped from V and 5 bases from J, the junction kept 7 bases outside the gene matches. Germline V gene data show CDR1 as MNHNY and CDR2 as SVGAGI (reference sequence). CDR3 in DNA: TGTGCCAGCAGTGATAAGGGACAGGGAAACGAGCAGTACTTC. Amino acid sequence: CASSDKGQGNEQYF.

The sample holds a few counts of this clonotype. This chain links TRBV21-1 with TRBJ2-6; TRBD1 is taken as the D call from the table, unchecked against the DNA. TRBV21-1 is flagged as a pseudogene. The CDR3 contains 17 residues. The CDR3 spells CASSKARGTSGANVLTF. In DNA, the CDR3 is TGTGCCAGCAGCAAAGCGCGGGGGACGTCTGGGGCCAACGTCCTGACTTTC.

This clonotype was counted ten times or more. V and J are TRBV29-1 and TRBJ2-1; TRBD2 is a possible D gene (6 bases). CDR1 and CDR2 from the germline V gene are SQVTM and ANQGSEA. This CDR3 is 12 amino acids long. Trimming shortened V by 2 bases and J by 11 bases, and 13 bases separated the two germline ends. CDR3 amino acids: CSVETPGTQQFF. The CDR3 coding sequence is TGCAGCGTTGAAACGCCCGGGACTCAGCAGTTCTTC.

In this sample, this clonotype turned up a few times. CDR3 nucleotide sequence: TGTGCCAGCAGCACGAGCCCGGGAGAGACCCAGTACTTC. This codes for CASSTSPGETQYF. The chain carries TRBV7-9 and TRBJ2-5; D uncertain. Germline assignment: CDR1 SEHNR and CDR2 FQNEAQ (reference sequence). The CDR3 has 13 amino acids. The ends were cut back, 5 bases at V and 4 bases at J, with 11 bases in the middle.

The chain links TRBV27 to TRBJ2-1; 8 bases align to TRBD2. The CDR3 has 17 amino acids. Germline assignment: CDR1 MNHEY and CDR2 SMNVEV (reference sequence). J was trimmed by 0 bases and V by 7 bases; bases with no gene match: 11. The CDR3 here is CASNTPTRGGSYNEQFF. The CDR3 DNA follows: TGTGCCAGCAATACACCGACCCGGGGGGGCTCCTACAATGAGCAGTTCTTC.

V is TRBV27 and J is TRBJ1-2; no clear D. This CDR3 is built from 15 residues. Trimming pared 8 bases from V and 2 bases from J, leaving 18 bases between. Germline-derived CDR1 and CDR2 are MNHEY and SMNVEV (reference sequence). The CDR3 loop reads CASASQLIPNYGYTF. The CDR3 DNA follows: TGTGCCAGCGCCTCCCAGCTGATACCCAACTATGGCTACACCTTC.

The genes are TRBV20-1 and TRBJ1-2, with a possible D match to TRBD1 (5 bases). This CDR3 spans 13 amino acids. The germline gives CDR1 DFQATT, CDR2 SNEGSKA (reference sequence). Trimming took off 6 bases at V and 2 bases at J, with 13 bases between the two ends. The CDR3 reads CSAWDGYNYGYTF. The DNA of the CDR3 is TGCAGTGCATGGGACGGATACAACTATGGCTACACCTTC.

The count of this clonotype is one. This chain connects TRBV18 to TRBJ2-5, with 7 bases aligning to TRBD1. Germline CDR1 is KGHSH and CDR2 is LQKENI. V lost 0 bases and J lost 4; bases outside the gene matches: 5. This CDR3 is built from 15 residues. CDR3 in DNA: TGTGCCAGCTCACCACCGAGACAGGGTCGAGAGACCCAGTACTTC. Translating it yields CASSPPRQGRETQYF.

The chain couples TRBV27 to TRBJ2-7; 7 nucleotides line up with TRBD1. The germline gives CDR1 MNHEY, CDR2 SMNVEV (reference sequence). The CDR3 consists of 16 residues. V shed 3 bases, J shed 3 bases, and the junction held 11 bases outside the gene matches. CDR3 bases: TGTGCCAGCAGTTTCTCTGGACAGGTATTTAACTACGAGCAGTACTTC. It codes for CASSFSGQVFNYEQYF.

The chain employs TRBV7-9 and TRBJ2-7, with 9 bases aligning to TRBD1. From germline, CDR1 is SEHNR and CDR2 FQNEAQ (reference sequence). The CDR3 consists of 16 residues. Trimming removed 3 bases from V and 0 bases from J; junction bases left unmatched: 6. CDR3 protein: CASSLGGTGISYEQYF. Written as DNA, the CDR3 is TGTGCCAGCAGCTTGGGCGGGACAGGGATCTCCTACGAGCAGTACTTC.

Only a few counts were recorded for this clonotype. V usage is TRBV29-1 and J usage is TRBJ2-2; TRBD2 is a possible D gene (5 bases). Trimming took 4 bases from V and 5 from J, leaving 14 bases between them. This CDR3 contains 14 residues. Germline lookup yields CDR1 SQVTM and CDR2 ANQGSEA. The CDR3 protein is CSVGARRGTGELFF. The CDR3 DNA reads TGCAGCGTTGGCGCCAGGAGAGGGACCGGGGAGCTGTTTTTT.

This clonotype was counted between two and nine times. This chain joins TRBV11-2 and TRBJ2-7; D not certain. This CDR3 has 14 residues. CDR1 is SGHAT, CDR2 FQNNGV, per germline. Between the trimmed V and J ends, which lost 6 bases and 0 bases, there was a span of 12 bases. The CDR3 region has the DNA TGTGCCAGCAGGGACGGTCTGATCTCCTACGAGCAGTACTTC. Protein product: CASRDGLISYEQYF.

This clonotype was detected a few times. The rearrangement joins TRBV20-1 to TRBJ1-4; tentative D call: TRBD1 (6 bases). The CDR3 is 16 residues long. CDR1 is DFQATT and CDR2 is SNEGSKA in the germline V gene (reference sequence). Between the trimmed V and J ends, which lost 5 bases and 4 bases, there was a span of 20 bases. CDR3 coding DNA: TGCAGTGCTCGACCCGCGGGGGGGCCCCATAATGAAAAACTGTTTTTT. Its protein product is CSARPAGGPHNEKLFF.

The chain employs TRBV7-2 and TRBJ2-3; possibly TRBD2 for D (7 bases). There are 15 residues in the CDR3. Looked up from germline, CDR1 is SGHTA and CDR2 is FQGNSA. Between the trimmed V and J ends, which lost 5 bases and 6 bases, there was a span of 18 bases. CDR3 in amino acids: CASSPLGGLTDTQYF. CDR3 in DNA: TGTGCCAGCAGCCCCCTGGGGGGGCTTACGGATACGCAGTATTTT.

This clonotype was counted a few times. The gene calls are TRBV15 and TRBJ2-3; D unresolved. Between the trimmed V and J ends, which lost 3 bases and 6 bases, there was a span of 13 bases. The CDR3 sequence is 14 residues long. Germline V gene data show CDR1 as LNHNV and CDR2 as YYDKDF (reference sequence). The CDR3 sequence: CATSRVGPWDTQYF. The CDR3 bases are TGTGCCACCAGCAGGGTGGGTCCTTGGGATACGCAGTATTTT.

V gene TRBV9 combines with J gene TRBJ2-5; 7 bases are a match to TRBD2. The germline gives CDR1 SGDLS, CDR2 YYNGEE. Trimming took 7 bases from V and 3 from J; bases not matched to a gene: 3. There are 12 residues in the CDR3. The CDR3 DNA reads TGTGCCAGCGGGAGGGCGGAAGAGACCCAGTACTTC. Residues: CASGRAEETQYF.

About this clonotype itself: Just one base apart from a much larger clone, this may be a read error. For the CDR3, the DNA is TGTGCCGGCAGCCGTGTGCTAGCGGTAGATACGCAGTATTTT. Translated, it gives CAGSRVLAVDTQYF. V usage is TRBV6-5 and J usage is TRBJ2-3, with 7 bases fitting TRBD2. The length of the CDR3 is 14 residues. Germline V gene lookup returns CDR1 MNHEY and CDR2 SVGAGI.

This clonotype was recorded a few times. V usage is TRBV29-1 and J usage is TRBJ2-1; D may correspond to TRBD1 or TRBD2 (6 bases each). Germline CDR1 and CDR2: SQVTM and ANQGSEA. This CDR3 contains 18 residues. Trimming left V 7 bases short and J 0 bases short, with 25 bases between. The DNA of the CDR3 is TGCAGCGCCCGAAGGGGGGCGGAACAATTGAGCTCCTACAATGAGCAGTTCTTC. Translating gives CSARRGAEQLSSYNEQFF.

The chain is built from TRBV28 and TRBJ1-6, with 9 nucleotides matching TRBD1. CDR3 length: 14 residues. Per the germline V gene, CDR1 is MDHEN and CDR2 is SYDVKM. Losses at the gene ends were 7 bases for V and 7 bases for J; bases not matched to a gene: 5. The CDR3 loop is CASIGDRVNSPLHF. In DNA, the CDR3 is TGTGCCAGCATAGGGGACAGGGTGAATTCACCCCTCCACTTT.